This is a list of T cell receptor beta chains from one sample in a study of blood T cells in healthy people across ages. Each CDR3 protein gets one entry after TCRdb re-called the 5' RACE reads with MiXCR. The sample lists approximately 490,000 distinct CDR3 sequences, more than 20% occurring once. This same sample was also part of a study on T cells of mothers and their children.

The specimen was blood. The receptors here all came from a boy between 10 and 17 years old in good health. Both conserved end residues are part of each CDR3. Each record gives: CDR3 DNA, CDR3 protein, J gene, D gene, clone size, V gene. D genes are given only for firm matches. Rows may omit the clone size; those that give it use once, few, many or a size class.

cdr3_nt: TGTGCCAGCTCACCAGATGAGGTCTATGGCTACACCTTC; cdr3_aa: CASSPDEVYGYTF; j_call: TRBJ1-2; d_call: .; clone_size: .; v_call: TRBV18
cdr3_nt: TGTGCCAGCAGTCCCCCCAGTCAGGAGAGCTATGGCTACACCTTC; cdr3_aa: CASSPPSQESYGYTF; j_call: TRBJ1-2; d_call: .; clone_size: .; v_call: TRBV6-2/TRBV6-3
cdr3_nt: TGTGCCAGCAGTCCCGGCAGGGGGTATAAGACGATCACAGATACGCAGTATTTT; cdr3_aa: CASSPGRGYKTITDTQYF; j_call: TRBJ2-3; d_call: TRBD1; clone_size: .; v_call: TRBV28
cdr3_nt: TGTGCCATCAGTGAGTTTCCGTTAGCCCAAAACTCCTACGAGCAGTACTTC; cdr3_aa: CAISEFPLAQNSYEQYF; j_call: TRBJ2-7; d_call: .; clone_size: few; v_call: TRBV10-3
cdr3_nt: TGTGCCAGCTCACCGGGACAGGCGGGTAACACAGATACGCAGTATTTT; cdr3_aa: CASSPGQAGNTDTQYF; j_call: TRBJ2-3; d_call: TRBD1; clone_size: .; v_call: TRBV18
cdr3_nt: TGCAGTGCTAGTACCGGGACTAGGCCTTGGGACATTCAGTACTTC; cdr3_aa: CSASTGTRPWDIQYF; j_call: TRBJ2-4; d_call: TRBD2; clone_size: .; v_call: TRBV20-1
cdr3_nt: TGTGCCAGCAGTTCCGACAGGGGGGTGGCGGAGACCCAGTACTTC; cdr3_aa: CASSSDRGVAETQYF; j_call: TRBJ2-5; d_call: TRBD1; clone_size: few; v_call: TRBV28
cdr3_nt: TGTGCCAGCAGCCCCGGGACAGGGGGCGGAAGAATTCTTGAGGCTAGCTACGAGCAGTACTTC; cdr3_aa: CASSPGTGGGRILEASYEQYF; j_call: TRBJ2-7; d_call: TRBD1; clone_size: .; v_call: TRBV11-1
cdr3_nt: TGCGCCAGCAGCCAAGATACCGGTTTGAACACTGAAGCTTTCTTT; cdr3_aa: CASSQDTGLNTEAFF; j_call: TRBJ1-1; d_call: .; clone_size: .; v_call: TRBV4-3
cdr3_nt: TGCGCCAGCAGCTTAGGGACTAGCGGGAGATATGAGCAGTTCTTC; cdr3_aa: CASSLGTSGRYEQFF; j_call: TRBJ2-1; d_call: TRBD2; clone_size: many; v_call: TRBV5-1
cdr3_nt: TGTGCCAGCAGCTTAGAAAGTATTCAGCCCCAGCATTTT; cdr3_aa: CASSLESIQPQHF; j_call: TRBJ1-5; d_call: .; clone_size: .; v_call: TRBV7-8
cdr3_nt: TGTGCCAGCAGCCTCGTGGGGGCGAACACCGGGGAGCTGTTTTTT; cdr3_aa: CASSLVGANTGELFF; j_call: TRBJ2-2; d_call: .; clone_size: few; v_call: TRBV3-1
cdr3_nt: TGTGCCAGCAGCCAAGAAGGCAGGACCCAAGAGACCCAGTACTTC; cdr3_aa: CASSQEGRTQETQYF; j_call: TRBJ2-5; d_call: .; clone_size: many; v_call: TRBV4-2
cdr3_nt: TGCAGTGCTAGATTTACTAGCGGGGCCGTTAATGAGCAGTTCTTC; cdr3_aa: CSARFTSGAVNEQFF; j_call: TRBJ2-1; d_call: TRBD2; clone_size: .; v_call: TRBV20-1
cdr3_nt: TGCAGTGCTAGACCCATGACTAGTTCTCGCGAGCAGTACTTC; cdr3_aa: CSARPMTSSREQYF; j_call: TRBJ2-7; d_call: .; clone_size: .; v_call: TRBV20-1
cdr3_nt: TGCAGTGCTAGAGAGGTAGGGACTGGCTCCTACAATGAGCAGTTCTTC; cdr3_aa: CSAREVGTGSYNEQFF; j_call: TRBJ2-1; d_call: .; clone_size: .; v_call: TRBV20-1
cdr3_nt: TGTGCCACCAGTGAGCAGACAGTTAGCTCCTACGAGCAGTACTTC; cdr3_aa: CATSEQTVSSYEQYF; j_call: TRBJ2-7; d_call: .; clone_size: few; v_call: TRBV24-1
cdr3_nt: TGTGCCGGGGCCCCGACAACCCAAGAGACCCAGTACTTC; cdr3_aa: CAGAPTTQETQYF; j_call: TRBJ2-5; d_call: .; clone_size: .; v_call: TRBV18
cdr3_nt: TGTGCCAGCAGTATTCTCAGGGCGGGGGGCTACAATGAGCAGTTCTTC; cdr3_aa: CASSILRAGGYNEQFF; j_call: TRBJ2-1; d_call: TRBD2; clone_size: .; v_call: TRBV28
cdr3_nt: TGTGCCAGCAGCGCGGGGCTTAACTATGGCTACACCTTC; cdr3_aa: CASSAGLNYGYTF; j_call: TRBJ1-2; d_call: .; clone_size: .; v_call: TRBV14
cdr3_nt: TGCAGTGCTTCTACCCTAGCGGGTGGTGGCATTCAGTACTTC; cdr3_aa: CSASTLAGGGIQYF; j_call: TRBJ2-4; d_call: TRBD2; clone_size: few; v_call: TRBV20-1
cdr3_nt: TGTGCCAGCAGTTTAGGTCAGGGGTTGGATGAAAAACTGTTTTTT; cdr3_aa: CASSLGQGLDEKLFF; j_call: TRBJ1-4; d_call: .; clone_size: .; v_call: TRBV28
cdr3_nt: TGTGCCAGCCAAAGGTCCAGGGATGGGGACGAGCAGTACTTC; cdr3_aa: CASQRSRDGDEQYF; j_call: TRBJ2-7; d_call: .; clone_size: few; v_call: TRBV28
cdr3_nt: TGTGCCAGCAGCTACGGACAGGGACCGACGAACACTGAAGCTTTCTTT; cdr3_aa: CASSYGQGPTNTEAFF; j_call: TRBJ1-1; d_call: TRBD1; clone_size: .; v_call: TRBV7-2
cdr3_nt: TGTGCCAGCAGTCAGGGACTAGCGGGGGTCTCCTACAATGAGCAGTTCTTC; cdr3_aa: CASSQGLAGVSYNEQFF; j_call: TRBJ2-1; d_call: TRBD2; clone_size: few; v_call: TRBV28
cdr3_nt: TGCGCCAGCAGCCAAGCGGGCGACTCCTACAATGAGCAGTTCTTC; cdr3_aa: CASSQAGDSYNEQFF; j_call: TRBJ2-1; d_call: .; clone_size: .; v_call: TRBV5-1
cdr3_nt: TGCGCCAGCAGCCAACCCGGGACAGACCAAGAGACCCAGTACTTC; cdr3_aa: CASSQPGTDQETQYF; j_call: TRBJ2-5; d_call: TRBD1; clone_size: many; v_call: TRBV4-1
cdr3_nt: TGTGCCAGCAGCCACCAGGGGGTGGGAGAGACCCAGTACTTC; cdr3_aa: CASSHQGVGETQYF; j_call: TRBJ2-5; d_call: TRBD1; clone_size: few; v_call: TRBV28
cdr3_nt: TGCGCCAGCAGCTTGGAGGGACTAGTAGGAGATACGCAGTATTTT; cdr3_aa: CASSLEGLVGDTQYF; j_call: TRBJ2-3; d_call: TRBD2; clone_size: .; v_call: TRBV5-1
cdr3_nt: TGTGCCAGCAGCCGCGACAGGGGCGGCGACGAGCAGTACTTC; cdr3_aa: CASSRDRGGDEQYF; j_call: TRBJ2-7; d_call: TRBD1; clone_size: .; v_call: TRBV5-6
cdr3_nt: TGTGCCTGCACGGGACTAGCGGAAGAGACCCAGTACTTC; cdr3_aa: CACTGLAEETQYF; j_call: TRBJ2-5; d_call: TRBD2; clone_size: few; v_call: TRBV3-1
cdr3_nt: TGTGCCAGCAGACGGGGATCTAGCACAGATACGCAGTATTTT; cdr3_aa: CASRRGSSTDTQYF; j_call: TRBJ2-3; d_call: .; clone_size: few; v_call: TRBV9
cdr3_nt: TGCAGTGCTAGCCGGCCGGGCTCCTACGAGCAGTACTTC; cdr3_aa: CSASRPGSYEQYF; j_call: TRBJ2-7; d_call: .; clone_size: .; v_call: TRBV20-1
cdr3_nt: TGCAGTGCTAGAGCTGAGGATTTTTCAGGGTGGATCTCCTACAATGAGCAGTTGTTC; cdr3_aa: CSARAEDFSGWISYNEQLF; j_call: TRBJ2-1; d_call: .; clone_size: .; v_call: TRBV20-1
cdr3_nt: TGTGCCAGCAGCCAGACAAGCAACTATGGCTACACCTTC; cdr3_aa: CASSQTSNYGYTF; j_call: TRBJ1-2; d_call: .; clone_size: .; v_call: TRBV6-2/TRBV6-3
cdr3_nt: TGTGCCAGCAGCCAAACACAGGGGGCGGCTGAAAAACTGTTTTTT; cdr3_aa: CASSQTQGAAEKLFF; j_call: TRBJ1-4; d_call: TRBD1; clone_size: few; v_call: TRBV3-1
cdr3_nt: TGTGCCGGCAGCTTTAGCGGAGATACGCAGTATTTT; cdr3_aa: CAGSFSGDTQYF; j_call: TRBJ2-3; d_call: .; clone_size: .; v_call: TRBV7-9
cdr3_nt: TGTGCCAGCAGCCAAGATGGCGAGCAGTACTTC; cdr3_aa: CASSQDGEQYF; j_call: TRBJ2-7; d_call: .; clone_size: .; v_call: TRBV3-1
cdr3_nt: TGTGCCAGCTTGAGGACAGGGGGCCTTTACGAGCAGTACTTC; cdr3_aa: CASLRTGGLYEQYF; j_call: TRBJ2-7; d_call: TRBD1; clone_size: few; v_call: TRBV6-1
cdr3_nt: TGTGCCAGCAGCTTATGGGGGAATGAGCAGTTCTTC; cdr3_aa: CASSLWGNEQFF; j_call: TRBJ2-1; d_call: .; clone_size: few; v_call: TRBV7-2
cdr3_nt: TGTGCCAGCACCTTAGACGACAACTATGGCTACACCTTC; cdr3_aa: CASTLDDNYGYTF; j_call: TRBJ1-2; d_call: .; clone_size: .; v_call: TRBV28
cdr3_nt: TGTGCCAGCAGTGAAGGACACACCGGGGAGCTGTTTTTT; cdr3_aa: CASSEGHTGELFF; j_call: TRBJ2-2; d_call: .; clone_size: many; v_call: TRBV2
cdr3_nt: TGTGCCAGCAGTGAACGAGGGGCGACGAACACCGGGGAGCTGTTTTTT; cdr3_aa: CASSERGATNTGELFF; j_call: TRBJ2-2; d_call: .; clone_size: few; v_call: TRBV2
cdr3_nt: TGCGCCAGCCCTTTTGGGGGGCCGAAAGAGACCCAGTACTTC; cdr3_aa: CASPFGGPKETQYF; j_call: TRBJ2-5; d_call: .; clone_size: .; v_call: TRBV5-1
cdr3_nt: TGTGCCATCAGTGAATTGGGCGGGGGTCAATACGAGCAGTACTTC; cdr3_aa: CAISELGGGQYEQYF; j_call: TRBJ2-7; d_call: TRBD2; clone_size: few; v_call: TRBV10-3
cdr3_nt: TGCGCCAGCAGCCCGACAGGGGTTGGCTACGAGCAGTACTTC; cdr3_aa: CASSPTGVGYEQYF; j_call: TRBJ2-7; d_call: TRBD1; clone_size: many; v_call: TRBV4-3
cdr3_nt: TGCAGCGGCGGGGAACCACTCTACAATGAGCAGTTCTTC; cdr3_aa: CSGGEPLYNEQFF; j_call: TRBJ2-1; d_call: .; clone_size: .; v_call: TRBV29-1
cdr3_nt: TGTGCCAGCAGCTTAGCGCCGTCTGTGGGGACTCATGATCAGCCCCAGCATTTT; cdr3_aa: CASSLAPSVGTHDQPQHF; j_call: TRBJ1-5; d_call: .; clone_size: many; v_call: TRBV7-6
cdr3_nt: TGTGCCAGCAGCAGACAGGGTACTGATGCGCAGTTCTTC; cdr3_aa: CASSRQGTDAQFF; j_call: TRBJ2-1; d_call: TRBD1; clone_size: once; v_call: TRBV7-9
cdr3_nt: TGTGCCAGCAGCTTAGCGATGACAGGGGAAAATCAGCCCCAGCATTTT; cdr3_aa: CASSLAMTGENQPQHF; j_call: TRBJ1-5; d_call: TRBD1; clone_size: few; v_call: TRBV11-2
cdr3_nt: TGTGCCAGCAGCTTGTCTCTTTCAAGCTCCTACAATGAGCAGTTCTTC; cdr3_aa: CASSLSLSSSYNEQFF; j_call: TRBJ2-1; d_call: .; clone_size: few; v_call: TRBV7-9
cdr3_nt: TGTGCCAGCAGCTCGACAGTTAGCTCTGGGGCCAACGTCCTGACTTTC; cdr3_aa: CASSSTVSSGANVLTF; j_call: TRBJ2-6; d_call: .; clone_size: few; v_call: TRBV7-9
cdr3_nt: TGTGCCTGGAGTGCACCGGGACCACTTATTAATGAGCAGTTCTTC; cdr3_aa: CAWSAPGPLINEQFF; j_call: TRBJ2-1; d_call: .; clone_size: .; v_call: TRBV30